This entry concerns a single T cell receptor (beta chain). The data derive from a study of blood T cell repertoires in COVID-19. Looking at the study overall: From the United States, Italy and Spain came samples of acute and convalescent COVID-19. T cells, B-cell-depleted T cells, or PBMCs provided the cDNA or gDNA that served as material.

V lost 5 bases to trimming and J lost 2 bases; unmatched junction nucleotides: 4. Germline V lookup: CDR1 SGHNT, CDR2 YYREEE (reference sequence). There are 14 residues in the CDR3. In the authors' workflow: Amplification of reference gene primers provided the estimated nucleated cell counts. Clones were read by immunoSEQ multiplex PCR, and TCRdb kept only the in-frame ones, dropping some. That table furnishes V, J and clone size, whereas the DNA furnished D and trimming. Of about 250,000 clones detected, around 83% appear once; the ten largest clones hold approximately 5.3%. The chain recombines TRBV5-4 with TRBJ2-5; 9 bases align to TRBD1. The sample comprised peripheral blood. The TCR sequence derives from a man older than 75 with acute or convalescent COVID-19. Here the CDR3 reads CASRQGTGQETQYF. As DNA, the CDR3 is TGTGCCAGCAGACAGGGGACAGGGCAAGAGACCCAGTACTTC.